The T cell receptor (beta chain) under discussion was sequenced for a study of CD8+ T cells in alopecia areata (dated by TCRdb to the late 2010s). With respect to the entire study: Treated patients were enrolled in an open-label pilot trial of oral tofacitinib, 5 to 10 mg twice daily, for moderate-to-severe alopecia areata. Tofacitinib-treated patients had biopsies at baseline and at 4 and 24 weeks of treatment, with a later scalp biopsy in several patients. RNA was obtained with the PAXgene miRNA kit for fixed scalp, the miRNeasy kit for PBMCs, and the RNeasy kit for mouse skin. Scalp clonality was compared across normal scalp (n=4), patchy alopecia areata scalp (n=8), and alopecia totalis/universalis scalp (n=8). On the human side, TCRbeta sequencing was run on scalp tissue and on sorted CD4+ and CD8+ peripheral blood T cells from healthy controls and from alopecia areata patients with either patchy or totalis/universalis disease. Tofacitinib was administered for 6 to 18 months, and 6 months of follow-up off drug were then conducted to assess delayed response and recurrence. In treated patients, disease severity was measured using the SALT score, which gives the percentage of scalp surface area affected. TCRbeta CDR3 regions were amplified by immunoSEQ multiplex PCR with 35 Vbeta forward and 13 Jbeta reverse primers. High-throughput TCRbeta sequencing was used to examine T cell clonal expansion in alopecia areata in both the C3H/HeJ mouse model and human patients.

As concerns this clone: It lacks a known antigen. Per-nucleotide qualities are absent, and no much larger clonotype sits a single base away.

The V and J ends are trimmed by 5 bases and 5 bases, leaving 20 bases between them. The CDR1 and CDR2 encoded by the germline V gene are SGHDT and YYEEEE. Inclusive of the bounding cysteine and phenylalanine, the CDR3 is 15 residues long. The kept DNA is CDR3 alone, 45 bases in frame from the first base. The sample's treatment or condition, from its label and the paper: oral pan-JAK inhibitor, 5-10 mg twice daily. Lesional scalp punch biopsies and peripheral blood were collected from alopecia areata patients. PBMCs were separated by density centrifugation and stained for CD3, CD4 and CD8, after which CD4+ and CD8+ T cells were sorted on a FACSAria. Libraries were constructed by the immunoSEQ multiplex PCR assay. RNA was extracted from all samples and reverse transcribed into cDNA as template for TCR sequencing. First-strand cDNA was synthesized using SuperScript III with a 2:1 mix of oligo-dT and random hexamers. Amplification bias was assessed with a synthetic immune receptor repertoire, and residual bias was removed computationally. The original methods were these. Raw reads were preprocessed to remove errors, and CDR3 was defined according to IMGT conventions as the region from the conserved cysteine to phenylalanine. To get clonality, Shannon entropy was normalized by log2 of the number of productive unique TCRs and the result was subtracted from 1. Whether scalp clones were CD4 or CD8 was inferred by matching scalp TCRbeta sequences against CD4 and CD8 repertoires sorted from blood. The table was pulled from immuneACCESS by TCRdb, which kept in-frame rearrangements only. Such tables lose some clones; where checked, under half of the loss comes from unresolved V genes, and the rest has no known cause. V, J and clone size were drawn from that table, and D and trimming were deduced from the DNA. This sample has 150,000 to 200,000 clones in its table, and roughly half of those were observed once. 10% of the sample goes to the ten largest clones.

What the study reported, not specific to this receptor: Because the treated cohort was small and had only one nonresponder, larger studies are needed to examine links between baseline CD8+ expansion and response. Many expanded lesional clones persisted in scalp and blood during tofacitinib treatment, which may partly explain relapse after stopping treatment. Lesional scalp, especially in alopecia totalis/universalis, showed higher clonality and more expanded CD8+ clones than normal scalp, suggesting antigenic drive. Unlike mouse skin, which is dominated by gammadelta T cells, normal human skin has resident alphabeta T cells that are also sequenced, and this complicates analysis of the scalp TCR repertoire. Tofacitinib significantly decreased scalp clonality and the number of expanded CD8+ clones among the top 100 scalp clones. Shared TCR sequences between patients were less evident than in mice, which may be partly attributable to HLA diversity in the patient population.

The source was CD8+ T cells sorted from blood, collected between weeks 51 and 52, from a patient treated with tofacitinib. The clonotype originates from a human donor with alopecia areata. The rearranged chain carries TRBV5-6 and TRBJ2-7; a tentative D call is TRBD1 (6 bases match). Read as DNA, the sequence is TGTGCCAGCAGTGACATGAAAGGGGGTCGCCACGAGCAGTACTTC. This yields the protein CASSDMKGGRHEQYF.